This T cell receptor (beta chain) was sequenced during a study of graft-versus-host responses after intestinal transplantation. About the research overall: Following induction with anti-thymocyte globulin, all recipients were given tacrolimus and steroids for about 3 years.

The table lists this clone with a few counts. The study, taken as a whole, reports: Across patients carrying graft-donor T cell macrochimerism, allografts held high graft-versus-host to host-versus-graft clonal ratios.

Method: immunoSEQ multiplex PCR; TCRdb's copy keeps in-frame clones and lacks some. Of about 10,000 clones listed, under 40% are singletons. Stimulators, some 200,000 irradiated and violet-dye-labeled cells, were plated with some 200,000 CFSE-labeled responder cells. After mixed lymphocyte reaction, dividing CD4+ and CD8+ responder T cells were sorted. The TCR comes from a human patient who received an intestinal transplant. This sample comprised alloreactive CD8+ T cells from a mixed lymphocyte reaction culture, obtained before intestinal transplant. Subset of the sample: CFSE-low proliferating T cells sorted from approximately 6-day pre-transplant mixed lymphocyte reaction (GvH or HvG direction).

CDR3 residues: CASSASGTSVYNEQFF. The CDR3 DNA sequence: TGTGCCAGCAGCGCATCCGGGACTAGCGTTTACAATGAGCAGTTCTTC. This rearrangement joins TRBV9 to TRBJ2-1; 10 bases are shared with TRBD2. The trim removed 3 bases at V and 4 bases at J, leaving 7 bases unmatched. CDR1 is SGDLS and CDR2 is YYNGEE in the germline V gene. This CDR3 is 16 amino acids long. The full variable domain, completed using reference TRBV9 and TRBJ2-1, is DSGVTQTPKHLITATGQRVTLRCSPRSGDLSVYWYQQSLDQGLQFLIQYYNGEERAKGNILERFSAQQFPDLHSELNLSSLELGDSALYFCASSASGTSVYNEQFFGPGTRLTVL.